A selection of T cell receptor delta chains follows, all from one sample in a study of gamma-delta T cells after stem cell transplantation. TCRdb processed the RT-PCR reads again with the CATT caller. The sample yields around 12,000 delta-chain clones, 30% to 40% seen once. The sequencing sample was made of gamma-delta T cells. These receptors were taken from a human donor. It is not recorded whose cells these are; they may come from a transplant donor. CDR3s leave out the opening cysteine and the closing phenylalanine or tryptophan. The size field is filled for only some rows; it gives once, few, many or a size class.

medium-sized,TRDV2,ACGPDWGSPFYTDKLI
.,TRDV1,ALGVLPRTGGSSSWDTRQMF
.,TRDV1,ALGESSLATLGLGVYTDKLI
.,TRDV2,ACDTGQGYVSLDTRQMF
.,TRAV29/DV5,AARLGTSPKYWGIHSRGNTDKLI
.,TRDV2,ACDPVLGDTLNSCDTRQMF
few,TRDV1,ALGPPLLGDTDKLI
few,TRDV1,ALGEGPIESIWGIRIKLI
.,TRDV1,ALGEWGPTALTSQLF
.,TRDV1,ALGELGLSDKLI
medium-sized,TRDV2,ACDKILGDSWDTRQMF
.,TRDV3,ASTFTYAGARYTDKLI
.,TRDV1,ALGELTLLLGDRYTDKLI
.,TRDV1,ALGEKFLPLYWGIREYTDKLI
few,TRDV2,ACDTWDTSWDTRQMF
once,TRDV3,ASPSGEHTDKLI
.,TRDV2,ACDTDTGGYASSWDTRQMF
.,TRDV2,ACDGGSVVYPYTDKLI
.,TRDV2,ACDLLGDPLTSQLF
.,TRDV3,AAGFLSGLGDTAYTDKLI
few,TRDV1,ALGVYPFSYEDRKSPPGII
few,TRDV2,ACDKERDRSWDTRQMF
once,TRDV2,ACDTGWGIPLDTRQMF
.,TRDV2,ACDSGDMRSSWDTRQMF
.,TRDV3,AFNDYRGTGGYIADKLI
few,TRDV3,AFRPTRGIPLGSWDTRQMF
.,TRDV2,ACGAGGYEGCSWDTRQMF
.,TRDV1,ALGVPCPILRGDYADKLI
once,TRDV2,ACDTGYWGPSFLTAQLF
.,TRDV1,ALGDPQTSRPRRGHCDKLI
once,TRDV1,ALLPTRACTGGYGGTDKLI
.,TRDV2,ACDGGFPSWDTRQMF
few,TRDV2,ACDNTGGYSWDTRRMF
.,TRDV2,ACDWGRGPWDTRQMF
few,TRDV1,ALGEGKIPLYTDKLI
medium-sized,TRDV1,ALGKGGWYLYTDKLI
.,TRDV1,ALGEMGDCTDKLI
few,TRAV29/DV5,AASFALPTPFLTGGYAFPSGRLYTDKLI
.,TRDV1,ALGEQRLYWGMRRVKLI
medium-sized,TRDV1,ALGEDWRVYWGTRDKLI
few,TRDV1,ALGDRVLPVEVLGTRHTDKLI